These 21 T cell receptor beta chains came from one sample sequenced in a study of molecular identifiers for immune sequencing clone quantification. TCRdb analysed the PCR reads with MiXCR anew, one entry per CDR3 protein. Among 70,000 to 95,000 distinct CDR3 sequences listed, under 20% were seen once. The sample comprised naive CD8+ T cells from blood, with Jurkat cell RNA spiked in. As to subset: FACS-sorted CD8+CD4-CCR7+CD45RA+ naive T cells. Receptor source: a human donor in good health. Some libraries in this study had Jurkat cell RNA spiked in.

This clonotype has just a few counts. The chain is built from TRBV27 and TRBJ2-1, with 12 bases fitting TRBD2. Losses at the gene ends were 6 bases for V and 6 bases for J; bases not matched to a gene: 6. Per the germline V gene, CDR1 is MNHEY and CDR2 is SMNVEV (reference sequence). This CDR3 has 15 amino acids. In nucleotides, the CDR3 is TGTGCCAGCAGCCTCGGGACTAGCGGGCCCAATGAGCAGTTCTTC. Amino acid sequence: CASSLGTSGPNEQFF.

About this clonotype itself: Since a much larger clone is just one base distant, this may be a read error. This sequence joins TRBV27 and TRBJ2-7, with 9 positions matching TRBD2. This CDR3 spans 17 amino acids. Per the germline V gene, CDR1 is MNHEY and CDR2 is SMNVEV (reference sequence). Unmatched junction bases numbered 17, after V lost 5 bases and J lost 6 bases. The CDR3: CASSPPHHSGRVREQYF. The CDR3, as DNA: TGTGCCAGCAGTCCCCCGCATCATAGCGGGAGAGTCCGCGAGCAGTACTTC.

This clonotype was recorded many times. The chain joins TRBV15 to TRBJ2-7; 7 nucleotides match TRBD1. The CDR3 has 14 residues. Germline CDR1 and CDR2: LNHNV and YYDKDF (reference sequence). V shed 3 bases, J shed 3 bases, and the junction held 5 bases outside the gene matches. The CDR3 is CATSRERQGYEQYF. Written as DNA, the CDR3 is TGTGCCACCAGCAGGGAACGACAGGGCTACGAGCAGTACTTC.

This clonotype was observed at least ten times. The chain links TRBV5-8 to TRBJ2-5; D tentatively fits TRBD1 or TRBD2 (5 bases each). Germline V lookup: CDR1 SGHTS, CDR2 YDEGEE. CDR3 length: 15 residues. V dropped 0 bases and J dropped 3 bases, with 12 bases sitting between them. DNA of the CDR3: TGTGCCAGCAGCTTGGAGGGACGACAAAAAGAGACCCAGTACTTC. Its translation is CASSLEGRQKETQYF. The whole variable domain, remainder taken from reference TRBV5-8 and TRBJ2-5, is EAGVTQSPTHLIKTRGQQATLRCSPISGHTSVYWYQQALGLGLQFLLWYDEGEERNRGNFPPRFSGRQFPNYSSELNVNALELEDSALYLCASSLEGRQKETQYFGPGTRLLVL.

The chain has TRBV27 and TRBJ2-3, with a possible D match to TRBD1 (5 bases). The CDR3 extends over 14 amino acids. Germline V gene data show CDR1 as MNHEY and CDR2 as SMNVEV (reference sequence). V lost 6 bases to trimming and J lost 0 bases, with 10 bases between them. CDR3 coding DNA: TGTGCCAGCAGAGGGGCATATAGCACAGATACGCAGTATTTT. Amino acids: CASRGAYSTDTQYF.

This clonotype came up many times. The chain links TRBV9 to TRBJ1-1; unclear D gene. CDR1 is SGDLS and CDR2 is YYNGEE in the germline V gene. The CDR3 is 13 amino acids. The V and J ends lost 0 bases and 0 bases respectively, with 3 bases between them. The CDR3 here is CASSVDVNTEAFF. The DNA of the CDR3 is TGTGCCAGCAGCGTAGATGTGAACACTGAAGCTTTCTTT.

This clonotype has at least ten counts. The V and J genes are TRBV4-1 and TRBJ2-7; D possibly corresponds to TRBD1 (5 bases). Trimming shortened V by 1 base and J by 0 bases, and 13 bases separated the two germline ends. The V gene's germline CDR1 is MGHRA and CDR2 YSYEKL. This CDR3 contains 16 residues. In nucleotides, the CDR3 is TGCGCCAGCAGCCAAGCCCCCCAGGGCCACTCCTACGAGCAGTACTTC. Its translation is CASSQAPQGHSYEQYF.

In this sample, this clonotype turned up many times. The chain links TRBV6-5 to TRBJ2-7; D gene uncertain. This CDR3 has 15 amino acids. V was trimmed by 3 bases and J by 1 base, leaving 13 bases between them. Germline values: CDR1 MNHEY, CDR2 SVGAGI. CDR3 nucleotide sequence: TGTGCCAGCAGTTATGGACCCAGCAGGTCCTACGAGCAGTACTTC. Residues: CASSYGPSRSYEQYF.

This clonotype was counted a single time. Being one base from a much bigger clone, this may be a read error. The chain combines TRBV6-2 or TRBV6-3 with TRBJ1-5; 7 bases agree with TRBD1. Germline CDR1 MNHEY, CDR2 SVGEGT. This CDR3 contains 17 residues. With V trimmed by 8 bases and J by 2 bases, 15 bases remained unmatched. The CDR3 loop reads CASAPDLWTGGNQPQHF. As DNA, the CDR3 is TGTGCCAGCGCCCCAGACCTCTGGACAGGCGGCAATCAGCCCCAGCATTTT.

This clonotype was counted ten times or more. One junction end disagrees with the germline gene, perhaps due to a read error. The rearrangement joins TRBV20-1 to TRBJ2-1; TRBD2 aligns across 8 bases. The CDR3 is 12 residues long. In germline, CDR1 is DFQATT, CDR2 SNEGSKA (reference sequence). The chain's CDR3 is CSARPQPSGGVF. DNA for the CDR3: TGCAGTGCTAGACCCCAGCCCAGCGGGGGAGTCTTC.

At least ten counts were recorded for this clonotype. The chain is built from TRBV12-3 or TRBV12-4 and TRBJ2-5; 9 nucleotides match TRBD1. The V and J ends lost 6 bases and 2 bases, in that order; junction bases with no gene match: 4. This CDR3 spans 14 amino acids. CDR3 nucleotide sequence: TGTGCCAGCAGAGAAGGGACAGGGCAAGAGACCCAGTACTTC. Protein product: CASREGTGQETQYF.

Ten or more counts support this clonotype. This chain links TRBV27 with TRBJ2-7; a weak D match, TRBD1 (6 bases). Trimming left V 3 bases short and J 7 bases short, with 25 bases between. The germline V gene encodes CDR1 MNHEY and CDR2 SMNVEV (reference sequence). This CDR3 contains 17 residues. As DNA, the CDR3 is TGTGCCAGCAGTTTCCACGCTTGGGGGACAAATCGGGGAGAGCAGTACTTC. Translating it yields CASSFHAWGTNRGEQYF.

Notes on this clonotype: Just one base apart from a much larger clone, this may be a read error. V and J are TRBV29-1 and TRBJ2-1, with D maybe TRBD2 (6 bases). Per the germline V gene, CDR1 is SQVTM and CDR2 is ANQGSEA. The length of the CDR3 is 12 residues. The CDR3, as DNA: TGCAGCGTTGAAGAACGGGGGAATGGGCAGTTCTTC. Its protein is CSVEERGNGQFF.

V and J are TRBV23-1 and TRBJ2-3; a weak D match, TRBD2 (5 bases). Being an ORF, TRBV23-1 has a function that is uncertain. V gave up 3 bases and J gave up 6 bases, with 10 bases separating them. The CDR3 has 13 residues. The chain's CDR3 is CASSHLWEDTQYF. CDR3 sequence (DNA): TGCGCCAGCAGTCACCTTTGGGAGGATACGCAGTATTTT.

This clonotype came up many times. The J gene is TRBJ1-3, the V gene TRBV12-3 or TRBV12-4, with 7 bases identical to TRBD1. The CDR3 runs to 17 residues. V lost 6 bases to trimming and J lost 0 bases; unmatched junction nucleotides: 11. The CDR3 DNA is TGTGCCAGCAGCTTCTCCGGGACAGAAGACTCTGGAAACACCATATATTTT. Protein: CASSFSGTEDSGNTIYF.

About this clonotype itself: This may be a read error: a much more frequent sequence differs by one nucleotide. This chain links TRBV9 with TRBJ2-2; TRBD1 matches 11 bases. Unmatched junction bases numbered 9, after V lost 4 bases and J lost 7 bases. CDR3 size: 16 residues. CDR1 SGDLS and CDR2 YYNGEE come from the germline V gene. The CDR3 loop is CASSYTRTGGYGELFF. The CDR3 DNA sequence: TGTGCCAGCAGCTACACCAGGACAGGGGGCTACGGGGAGCTGTTTTTT.

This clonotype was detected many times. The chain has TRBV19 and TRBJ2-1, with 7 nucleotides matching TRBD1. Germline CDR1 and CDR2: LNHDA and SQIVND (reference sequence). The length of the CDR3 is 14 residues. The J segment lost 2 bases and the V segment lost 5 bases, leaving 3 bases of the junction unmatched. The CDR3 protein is CASSPGTAYNEQFF. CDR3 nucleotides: TGTGCCAGTAGTCCCGGGACAGCCTACAATGAGCAGTTCTTC.

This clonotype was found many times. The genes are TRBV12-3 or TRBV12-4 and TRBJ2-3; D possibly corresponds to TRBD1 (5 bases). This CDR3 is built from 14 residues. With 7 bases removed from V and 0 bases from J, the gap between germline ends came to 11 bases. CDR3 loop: CASTAGLSTDTQYF. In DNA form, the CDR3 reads TGTGCCAGCACTGCAGGGTTGAGCACAGATACGCAGTATTTT.

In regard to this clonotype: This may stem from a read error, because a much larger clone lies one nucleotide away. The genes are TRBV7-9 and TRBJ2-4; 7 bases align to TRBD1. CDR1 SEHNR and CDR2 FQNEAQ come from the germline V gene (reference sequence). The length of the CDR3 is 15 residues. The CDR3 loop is CAGSSSTGRENIQYF. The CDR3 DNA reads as TGTGCCGGCAGCTCGTCGACAGGGAGAGAAAACATTCAGTACTTC.

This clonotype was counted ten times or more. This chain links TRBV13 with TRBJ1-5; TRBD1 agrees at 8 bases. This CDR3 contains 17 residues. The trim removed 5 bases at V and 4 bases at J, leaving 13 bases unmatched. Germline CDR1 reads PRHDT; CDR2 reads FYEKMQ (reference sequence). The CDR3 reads CASSPAWDRLGNQPQHF. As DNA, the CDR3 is TGTGCCAGCAGCCCCGCTTGGGACAGGCTAGGTAATCAGCCCCAGCATTTT.

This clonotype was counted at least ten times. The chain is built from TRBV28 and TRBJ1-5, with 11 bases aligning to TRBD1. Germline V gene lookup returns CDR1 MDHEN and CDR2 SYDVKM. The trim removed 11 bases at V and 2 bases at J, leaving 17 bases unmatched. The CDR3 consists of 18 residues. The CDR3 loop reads CAVKPGQGESMGNQPQHF. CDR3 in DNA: TGTGCCGTAAAACCGGGACAGGGGGAGAGTATGGGCAATCAGCCCCAGCATTTT.